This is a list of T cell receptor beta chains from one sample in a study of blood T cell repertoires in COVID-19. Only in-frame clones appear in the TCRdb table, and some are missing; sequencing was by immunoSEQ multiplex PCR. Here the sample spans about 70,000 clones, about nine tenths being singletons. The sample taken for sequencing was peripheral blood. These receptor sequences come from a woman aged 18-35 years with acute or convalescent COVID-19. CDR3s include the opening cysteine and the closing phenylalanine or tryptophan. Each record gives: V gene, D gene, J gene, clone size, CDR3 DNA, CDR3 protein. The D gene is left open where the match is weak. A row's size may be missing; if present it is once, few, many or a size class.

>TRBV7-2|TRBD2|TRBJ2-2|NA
TGTGCCAGCAGCTTAGTTGTTAGCGGGAGATTTACCACCGGGGAGCTGTTTTTT
CASSLVVSGRFTTGELFF
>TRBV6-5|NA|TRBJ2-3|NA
TGTGCCAGCAGTCGACAGGCCGACACAGATACGCAGTATTTT
CASSRQADTDTQYF
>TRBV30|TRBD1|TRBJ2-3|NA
TGTGCCTGGAACAAGGGACAGGGGATCTTGGATACGCAGTATTTT
CAWNKGQGILDTQYF
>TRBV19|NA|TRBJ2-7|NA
TGTGCCAGTAGTCTTATGTACAACACCTACGAGCAGTACTTC
CASSLMYNTYEQYF
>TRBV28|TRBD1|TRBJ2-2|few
TGTGCCAGCAGACGATCCGGGACAGGGACCACCGGGGAGCTGTTTTTT
CASRRSGTGTTGELFF
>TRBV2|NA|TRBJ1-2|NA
TGTGCCAGCAGTGCCGACAGCCGAAACTATGGCTACACCTTC
CASSADSRNYGYTF
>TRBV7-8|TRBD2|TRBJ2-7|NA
TGTGCCAGCAGCCCCGCCGGGGGGGCGGACGAGCAGTACTTC
CASSPAGGADEQYF
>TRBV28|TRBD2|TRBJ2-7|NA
TGTGCCAGCAGTATAGCGGGGGGGCCTTACGAGCAGTACTTC
CASSIAGGPYEQYF
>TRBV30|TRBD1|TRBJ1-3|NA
TGTGCCTGGAGCTCGACAGGGCTCTCTGGAAACACCATATATTTT
CAWSSTGLSGNTIYF
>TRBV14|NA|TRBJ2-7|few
TGTGCCAGCAGCCGTAGTAGTTTCTACGAGCAGTACTTC
CASSRSSFYEQYF
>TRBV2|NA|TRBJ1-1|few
TGTGCCAGCAGTCCCTTGGGGGGGCAGGACACTGAAGCTTTCTTT
CASSPLGGQDTEAFF
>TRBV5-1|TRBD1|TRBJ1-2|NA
TGCGCCAGCAGCTTGGGGGACAGGGGGCCGGGTGGCTACACCTTC
CASSLGDRGPGGYTF
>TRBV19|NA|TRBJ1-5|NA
TGTGCCAGTAGTATCATCTTGGGACAAGTTCAGCCCCAGCATTTT
CASSIILGQVQPQHF
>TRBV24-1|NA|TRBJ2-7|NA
TGTGCCACCAGTGATACAGGCACCTACGAGCAGTACTTC
CATSDTGTYEQYF
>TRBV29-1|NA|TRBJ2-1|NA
TGCAGCGTTGAGGGCACAGCATTGTACAATGAGCAGTTCTTC
CSVEGTALYNEQFF
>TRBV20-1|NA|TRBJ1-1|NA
TGCAGTGCTTCAGATAACACTGAAGCTTTCTTT
CSASDNTEAFF
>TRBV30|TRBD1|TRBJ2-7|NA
TGTGCCTGGAGTGGGGGACAGGCCTACGAGCAGTACTTC
CAWSGGQAYEQYF
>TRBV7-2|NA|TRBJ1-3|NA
TGTGCCAGCAGCTTAGGTCCCGTAGGGGGGGAACGAAACACCATATATTTT
CASSLGPVGGERNTIYF
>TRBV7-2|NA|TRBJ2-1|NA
TGTGCCAGCAAGGCGGCGGTTGGCAGTGCCTACAATGAGCAGTTCTTC
CASKAAVGSAYNEQFF
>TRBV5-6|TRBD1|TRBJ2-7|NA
TGTGCCAGCAGCTTCCGGGACAGGGATCCCTACGAGCAGTACTTC
CASSFRDRDPYEQYF
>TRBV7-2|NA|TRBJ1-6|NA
TGTGCCAGCAGCTTAGTCCCGGAGAATTCACCCCTCCACTTT
CASSLVPENSPLHF
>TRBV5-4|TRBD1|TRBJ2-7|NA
TGTGCCAGCAGCACGACAGGGGTGGGGGAGCAGTACTTC
CASSTTGVGEQYF
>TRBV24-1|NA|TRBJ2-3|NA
TGTGCCACCAGTCTCACGGGTGGGGATACGCAGTATTTT
CATSLTGGDTQYF
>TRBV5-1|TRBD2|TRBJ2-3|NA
TGCGCCAGCAGGGAGACGGGGGGAACAGATACGCAGTATTTT
CASRETGGTDTQYF
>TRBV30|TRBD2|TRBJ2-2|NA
TGTGCCTGGAGTGTAGCGGGGGTTAACACCGGGGAGCTGTTTTTT
CAWSVAGVNTGELFF
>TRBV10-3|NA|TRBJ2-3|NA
TGTGCCATCAGTGAGTGGAGCGACACAGATACGCAGTATTTT
CAISEWSDTDTQYF
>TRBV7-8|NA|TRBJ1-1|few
TGTGCCAGCAGTCCATCCACAGGGCACACTGAAGCTTTCTTT
CASSPSTGHTEAFF
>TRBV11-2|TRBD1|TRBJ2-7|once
TGTGCCAGCAGCTTAGAGGGACAGGGGCCGCCGGGATACGAGCAGTACTTC
CASSLEGQGPPGYEQYF
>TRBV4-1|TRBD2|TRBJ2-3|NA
TGCGCCAGCAGCCAACTAGCGGGGGGGCGTAGCACAGATACGCAGTATTTT
CASSQLAGGRSTDTQYF
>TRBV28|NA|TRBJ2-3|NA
TGTGCCAGCAGTTTATCGGGGGGCCTGGGAGATACGCAGTATTTT
CASSLSGGLGDTQYF
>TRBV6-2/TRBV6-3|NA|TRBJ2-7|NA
TGTGCCAGCAGTTACGACTCATCATACTACTACGAGCAGTACTTC
CASSYDSSYYYEQYF
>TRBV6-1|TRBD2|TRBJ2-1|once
TGTGCCAGCAGTGAAGTTCTAGCGGGGTACAATGAGCAGTTCTTC
CASSEVLAGYNEQFF
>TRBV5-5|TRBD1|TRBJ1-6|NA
TGTGCCAGCAGCTTGGGGACAGGGAGGGTTTCACCCCTCCACTTT
CASSLGTGRVSPLHF
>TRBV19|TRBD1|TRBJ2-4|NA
TGTGCCAGTAGTACGACAGGGTTTCTAGCCAAAAACATTCAGTACTTC
CASSTTGFLAKNIQYF
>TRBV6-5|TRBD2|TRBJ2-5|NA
TGTGCCAGCAGTCTTCTCGGGGGGGTCCAAGAGACCCAGTACTTC
CASSLLGGVQETQYF
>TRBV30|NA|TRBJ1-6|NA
TGTGCCTGGAGTCGGGGGAGTTCCTATAATTCACCCCTCCACTTT
CAWSRGSSYNSPLHF
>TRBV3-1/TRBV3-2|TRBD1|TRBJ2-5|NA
TGTGCCAGCAGGCGACAGGGAACAGAGACCCAGTACTTC
CASRRQGTETQYF
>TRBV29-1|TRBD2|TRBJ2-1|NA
TGCCGCGTTGGAGGGGGGCGGGGGGGCTTTGAGCAGTTCTTC
CRVGGGRGGFEQFF
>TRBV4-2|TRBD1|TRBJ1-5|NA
TGTGCCAGCAGCCAAGAGGGGACAGGGGGACGTGGCAATCAGCCCCAGCATTTT
CASSQEGTGGRGNQPQHF
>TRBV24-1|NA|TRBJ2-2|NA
TGTGCCACCAGTGAAGCGGACATGGGGGCCCACAAACACACCGGGGAGCTGTTTTTT
CATSEADMGAHKHTGELFF
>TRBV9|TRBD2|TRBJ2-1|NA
TGTGCCAGCAGCGGAAGCGGGGGGACCTACAATGAGCAGTTCTTC
CASSGSGGTYNEQFF